This T cell receptor beta chain was recorded in a study of human T cells and chemical hapten exposure. Study conclusions and caveats: Expanded TCRs clustered into significantly more large CDR3 similarity groups than controls, the analysis revealed.

Concerning this clonotype itself: Its antigen is still unknown.

Each CDR3 protein is one row after TCRdb ran MiXCR on the RACE reads. The repertoire holds about 400,000 distinct CDR3 sequences, over 6% seen once, with more than 5.5% in the top ten. The V end was cut by 2 bases, the J end by 3 bases, with 5 bases between. Germline assignment: CDR1 SGHTA and CDR2 FQGNSA. The CDR3 runs 13 residues. Time point reported: patch test 2, 6 weeks after DPC sensitization. Stated treatment: therapeutic diphenylcyclopropenone sensitization with weekly scalp DPC. The genes are TRBV7-2 and TRBJ1-5; the D is unclear. Sequences were derived from whole blood, sampled in connection with sensitization to the hapten diphenylcyclopropenone (DPC). The receptor was isolated from a woman aged 18-29 years with alopecia areata. Some clones in this sample may be carry-over from other donors' samples. CDR3 DNA: TGTGCCAGCAGCTTACAGGTCAATCAGCCCCAGCATTTT. It codes for CASSLQVNQPQHF. Full variable domain (missing parts from reference TRBV7-2 and TRBJ1-5): GAGVSQSPSNKVTEKGKDVELRCDPISGHTALYWYRQSLGQGLEFLIYFQGNSAPDKSGLPSDRFSAERTGGSVSTLTIQRTQQEDSAVYLCASSLQVNQPQHFGDGTRLSIL.